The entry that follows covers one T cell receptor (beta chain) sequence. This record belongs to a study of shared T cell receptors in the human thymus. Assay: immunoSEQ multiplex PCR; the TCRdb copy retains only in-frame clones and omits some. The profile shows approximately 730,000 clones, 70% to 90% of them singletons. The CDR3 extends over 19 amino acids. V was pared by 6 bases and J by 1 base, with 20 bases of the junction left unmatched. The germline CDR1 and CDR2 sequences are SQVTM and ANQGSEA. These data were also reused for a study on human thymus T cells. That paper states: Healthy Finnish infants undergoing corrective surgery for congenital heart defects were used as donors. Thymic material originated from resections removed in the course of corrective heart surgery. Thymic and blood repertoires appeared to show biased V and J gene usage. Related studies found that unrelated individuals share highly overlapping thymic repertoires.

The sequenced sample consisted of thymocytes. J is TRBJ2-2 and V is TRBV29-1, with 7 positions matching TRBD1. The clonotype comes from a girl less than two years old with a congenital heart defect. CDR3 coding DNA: TGCAGCGTCGCTTCTGACATGTCAGCGAGGACAGGGAACACCGGGGAGCTGTTTTTT. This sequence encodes CSVASDMSARTGNTGELFF.